These 18 T cell receptor beta chains originate from one sample sequenced in a study of T cells in localized non-small cell lung cancer. TCRdb keeps only in-frame clones here, not all; method: immunoSEQ multiplex PCR. Here the sample spans over 45,000 clones, around 90% being singletons. The material sequenced was peripheral blood, taken before any cancer treatment. The receptors come from a man aged 40 to 69 with stage I squamous cell lung carcinoma.

This chain uses TRBV29-1 with TRBJ2-1; 7 positions match TRBD2. Germline V lookup: CDR1 SQVTM, CDR2 ANQGSEA. Trimming cost V 5 bases and J 5 bases; bases outside gene matches: 9. The CDR3 loop spans 14 amino acids. CDR3 in DNA: TGCAGCGTTACCTCGGCTAGCGGAAACAATGAGCAGTTCTTC. Protein: CSVTSASGNNEQFF.

In this sample, this clone turned up once. The chain joins TRBV6-5 to TRBJ2-7, with a possible D match to TRBD1 (5 bases). Deletions cut 6 bases from V and 3 bases from J, with 9 bases between. This CDR3 is 12 amino acids long. Germline loops: CDR1 MNHEY, CDR2 SVGAGI. CDR3 coding DNA: TGTGCCAGCAGACGACAGAGCTACGAGCAGTACTTC. Its protein is CASRRQSYEQYF.

The chain couples TRBV18 to TRBJ2-2; D is unresolved. Germline V gene sequence: CDR1 KGHSH, CDR2 LQKENI. CDR3 size: 13 residues. Trimming stripped 2 bases from V and 1 base from J, with 2 bases between. CDR3 region: CASSPENTGELFF. The CDR3 DNA reads TGTGCCAGCTCACCAGAGAACACCGGGGAGCTGTTTTTT.

The gene calls are TRBV28 and TRBJ2-1; D is unresolved. From germline, CDR1 is MDHEN and CDR2 SYDVKM. The V end lost 3 bases, the J end lost 4 bases, and 4 bases lay between the germline ends. The CDR3 covers 12 residues. CDR3 sequence: CASSFRYNEQFF. CDR3 in DNA: TGTGCCAGCAGTTTCCGATACAATGAGCAGTTCTTC.

The chain couples TRBV9 to TRBJ2-1, with unresolved D. V was trimmed by 0 bases and J by 8 bases, leaving 6 bases between them. CDR3 length: 12 residues. The germline CDR1 and CDR2 sequences are SGDLS and YYNGEE. The CDR3 is CASSVDQDEQFF. DNA for the CDR3: TGTGCCAGCAGCGTAGATCAGGATGAGCAGTTCTTC.

The rearrangement joins TRBV4-1 to TRBJ1-5; possible D gene TRBD1, 6 bases. The CDR3 sequence is 18 residues long. V lost 4 bases to trimming and J lost 1 base, with 20 bases between them. Per the germline V gene, CDR1 is MGHRA and CDR2 is YSYEKL. CDR3 sequence reads: CASSPFWTQGMSNQPQHF. In nucleotides, the CDR3 is TGCGCCAGCAGCCCATTTTGGACTCAGGGGATGAGCAATCAGCCCCAGCATTTT.

This chain joins TRBV18 and TRBJ1-2, with no clear D. Between the trimmed V and J ends, which lost 6 bases and 0 bases, there was a span of 17 bases. From germline, CDR1 is KGHSH and CDR2 LQKENI. The CDR3 contains 16 residues. The CDR3 reads CASSPPYGTANYGYTF. Written as DNA, the CDR3 is TGTGCCAGCTCCCCCCCATATGGAACAGCTAACTATGGCTACACCTTC. Combining the CDR3 with reference TRBV18 and TRBJ1-2 gives the whole variable domain NAGVMQNPRHLVRRRGQEARLRCSPMKGHSHVYWYRQLPEEGLKFMVYLQKENIIDESGMPKERFSAEFPKEGPSILRIQQVVRGDSAAYFCASSPPYGTANYGYTFGSGTRLTVV.

The chain carries TRBV5-8 and TRBJ2-3, with D possibly TRBD2 on 6 matching bases. The CDR3 totals 15 residues. Germline assignment: CDR1 SGHTS and CDR2 YDEGEE. V gave up 1 base and J gave up 1 base, with 10 bases separating them. The CDR3 coding sequence is TGTGCCAGCAGCTTGTGGTCGGGGGGCACAGATACGCAGTATTTT. It yields the protein CASSLWSGGTDTQYF.

This chain uses TRBV6-1 with TRBJ1-2, with unresolved D. The CDR3 runs to 13 residues. Germline CDR1 reads MNHNS; CDR2 reads SASEGT. V dropped 0 bases and J dropped 3 bases, with 5 bases sitting between them. The CDR3 is CASSEAWHYGYTF. CDR3 nucleotide sequence: TGTGCCAGCAGTGAAGCGTGGCACTATGGCTACACCTTC.

The V gene is TRBV4-3, the J gene TRBJ2-1; 9 bases map to TRBD1. Per germline, CDR1 LGHNA and CDR2 YSLEER. This CDR3 region has 15 residues. Losses at the gene ends were 1 base for V and 9 bases for J; bases not matched to a gene: 7. This CDR3 reads CASSQATGGLGEQFF. CDR3 sequence (DNA): TGCGCCAGCAGCCAAGCCACAGGGGGCCTAGGTGAGCAGTTCTTC.

The V gene is TRBV21-1, the J gene TRBJ2-7; the D call TRBD2 from the table was never checked on the DNA. TRBV21-1 is shown as a pseudogene. CDR3 length: 15 residues. This CDR3 reads CASPFLAETSYEQYF. The DNA of the CDR3 is TGTGCCAGCCCCTTCTTGGCGGAGACCTCCTACGAGCAGTACTTC.

The J gene is TRBJ2-7, the V gene TRBV21-1; the table's D gene call, TRBD2, was not cross checked with the DNA. TRBV21-1 is annotated as a pseudogene. The CDR3 covers 17 residues. CDR3 coding DNA: TGTGCCACCGAGCCCCTAGCGGGAGAAATGTGGGACTACGAGCAGTACTTC. Translating gives CATEPLAGEMWDYEQYF.

The chain recombines TRBV11-2 with TRBJ1-2, with D perhaps TRBD1 (5 bases). There are 15 residues in the CDR3. V was clipped by 6 bases and J by 4 bases, with 18 bases between them. CDR1 and CDR2 (germline): SGHAT, FQNNGV. The CDR3 here is CASSFTWQGTYGYTF. CDR3 DNA sequence: TGTGCCAGCAGTTTCACTTGGCAGGGAACCTATGGCTACACCTTC.

The CDR3, as DNA: TGTGCCAGCAGTGAAATGGGACTAGCGGGAGGGCCGGTTCAGACCCAGTACTTC. Translation: CASSEMGLAGGPVQTQYF. V is TRBV6-1 and J is TRBJ2-5; TRBD2 matches at 16 bases. This CDR3 contains 18 residues. Trimming took 2 bases from V and 6 from J; bases not matched to a gene: 9. CDR1 and CDR2 from the germline V gene are MNHNS and SASEGT.

This chain uses TRBV5-1 with TRBJ2-1; 12 positions agree with TRBD2. The CDR3 is 15 amino acids. Germline V CDR1 and CDR2: SGHRS, YFSETQ. V was clipped by 1 base and J by 8 bases; unmatched bases: 4. As DNA, the CDR3 is TGCGCCAGCAGCTTGTCTAGCGGGAGGGCGTATGAGCAGTTCTTC. Residues: CASSLSSGRAYEQFF.

The chain links TRBV4-3 to TRBJ2-1; D is unresolved. The CDR3 consists of 15 residues. CDR1 and CDR2 from the germline V gene are LGHNA and YSLEER. V shed 0 bases and J shed 4 bases, with 10 bases lying between them. CDR3 nucleotides: TGCGCCAGCAGCCAAGATCGTAGCCCGTACAATGAGCAGTTCTTC. Protein: CASSQDRSPYNEQFF.

In DNA, the CDR3 is TGTGCCAGCAGCCCTGTCTCTGGGGCCAACGTCCTGACTTTC. Amino acids: CASSPVSGANVLTF. The chain joins TRBV28 to TRBJ2-6; D is unresolved. With 6 bases removed from V and 0 bases from J, the gap between germline ends came to 6 bases. The CDR3 is made up of 14 amino acids. Germline V lookup: CDR1 MDHEN, CDR2 SYDVKM.

This clone turned up a few times. V is TRBV18 and J is TRBJ1-5; 7 nucleotides line up with TRBD1. CDR3 size: 14 residues. Germline trimming cut 6 bases from V and 3 bases from J; bases unmatched to any gene: 5. Germline lookup yields CDR1 KGHSH and CDR2 LQKENI. The CDR3 region has the DNA TGTGCCAGCTCCCCGCAGGGGGACAATCAGCCCCAGCATTTT. This sequence encodes CASSPQGDNQPQHF.